The sequence of this TCR beta chain was determined in a study of blood T cell repertoires in COVID-19. Study summary: Researchers got acute and convalescent COVID-19 samples from the United States, Italy and Spain. T cells, B-cell-depleted T cells, or PBMCs supplied cDNA or gDNA.

Seattle researchers signed up patients amid active infection and tracked them longitudinally. The germline CDR1 and CDR2 sequences are SGHAT and FQDESV (reference sequence). This CDR3 region has 15 residues. The J segment lost 11 bases and the V segment lost 1 base, leaving 4 bases of the junction unmatched. Under the authors' procedure: Cell counts per sample came from amplifying reference gene primers. Profiled with immunoSEQ multiplex PCR; TCRdb holds only in-frame clones, not every one. V, J and clone size were drawn from that table, and D and trimming were deduced from the DNA. The table has under 200,000 clones, around nine tenths seen once.

This chain uses TRBV11-1 with TRBJ2-1; TRBD2 aligns across 14 bases. The clonotype was recovered from a woman of 80 years or more with COVID-19, enrolled during active disease. The sample was peripheral blood. CDR3 nucleotide sequence: TGTGCCAGCAGCTTAGGTGGGACTAGCGGGAGAAAGCAGTTCTTC. Its protein is CASSLGGTSGRKQFF. Filled out from reference TRBV11-1 and TRBJ2-1, the complete variable domain reads EAEVAQSPRYKITEKSQAVAFWCDPISGHATLYWYRQILGQGPELLVQFQDESVVDDSQLPKDRFSAERLKGVDSTLKIQPAELGDSAMYLCASSLGGTSGRKQFFGPGTRLTVL.